This T cell receptor (beta chain) came from a study of T cells in tuberculosis. This table comes from immunoSEQ multiplex PCR, and its TCRdb copy is limited to in-frame clones, with some not included. The sample yields tens of thousands of clones, about 95% seen once. The CDR3 length is 16 residues. Per the germline V gene, CDR1 is MGHDK and CDR2 is SYGVNS. V trimming: 4 bases; J trimming: 14 bases; junction bases outside the gene matches: 17. This chain links TRBV25-1 with TRBJ2-1; TRBD2 aligns across 10 bases. The TCR comes from a donor aged 10 to 29 with latent tuberculosis or without tuberculosis infection. Sequencing used PBMCs. The CDR3 reads CASSASHGTSDAGEFF. The DNA for the CDR3 is TGTGCCAGCAGTGCGAGTCACGGGACTAGCGACGCCGGGGAGTTCTTC.